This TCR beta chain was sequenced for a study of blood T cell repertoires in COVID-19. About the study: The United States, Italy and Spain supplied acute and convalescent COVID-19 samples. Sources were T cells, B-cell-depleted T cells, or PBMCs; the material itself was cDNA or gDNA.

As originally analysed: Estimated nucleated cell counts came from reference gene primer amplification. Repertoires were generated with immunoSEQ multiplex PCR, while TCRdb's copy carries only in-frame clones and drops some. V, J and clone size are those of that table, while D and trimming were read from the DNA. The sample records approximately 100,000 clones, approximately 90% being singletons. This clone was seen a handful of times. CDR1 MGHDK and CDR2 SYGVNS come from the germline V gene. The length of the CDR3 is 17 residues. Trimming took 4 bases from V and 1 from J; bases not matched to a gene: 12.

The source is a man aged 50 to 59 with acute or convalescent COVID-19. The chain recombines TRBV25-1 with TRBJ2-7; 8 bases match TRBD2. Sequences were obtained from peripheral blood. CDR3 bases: TGTGCCAGCAGTGGGGACTTAAGCGGGGGTTATTCCTACGAGCAGTACTTC. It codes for CASSGDLSGGYSYEQYF.